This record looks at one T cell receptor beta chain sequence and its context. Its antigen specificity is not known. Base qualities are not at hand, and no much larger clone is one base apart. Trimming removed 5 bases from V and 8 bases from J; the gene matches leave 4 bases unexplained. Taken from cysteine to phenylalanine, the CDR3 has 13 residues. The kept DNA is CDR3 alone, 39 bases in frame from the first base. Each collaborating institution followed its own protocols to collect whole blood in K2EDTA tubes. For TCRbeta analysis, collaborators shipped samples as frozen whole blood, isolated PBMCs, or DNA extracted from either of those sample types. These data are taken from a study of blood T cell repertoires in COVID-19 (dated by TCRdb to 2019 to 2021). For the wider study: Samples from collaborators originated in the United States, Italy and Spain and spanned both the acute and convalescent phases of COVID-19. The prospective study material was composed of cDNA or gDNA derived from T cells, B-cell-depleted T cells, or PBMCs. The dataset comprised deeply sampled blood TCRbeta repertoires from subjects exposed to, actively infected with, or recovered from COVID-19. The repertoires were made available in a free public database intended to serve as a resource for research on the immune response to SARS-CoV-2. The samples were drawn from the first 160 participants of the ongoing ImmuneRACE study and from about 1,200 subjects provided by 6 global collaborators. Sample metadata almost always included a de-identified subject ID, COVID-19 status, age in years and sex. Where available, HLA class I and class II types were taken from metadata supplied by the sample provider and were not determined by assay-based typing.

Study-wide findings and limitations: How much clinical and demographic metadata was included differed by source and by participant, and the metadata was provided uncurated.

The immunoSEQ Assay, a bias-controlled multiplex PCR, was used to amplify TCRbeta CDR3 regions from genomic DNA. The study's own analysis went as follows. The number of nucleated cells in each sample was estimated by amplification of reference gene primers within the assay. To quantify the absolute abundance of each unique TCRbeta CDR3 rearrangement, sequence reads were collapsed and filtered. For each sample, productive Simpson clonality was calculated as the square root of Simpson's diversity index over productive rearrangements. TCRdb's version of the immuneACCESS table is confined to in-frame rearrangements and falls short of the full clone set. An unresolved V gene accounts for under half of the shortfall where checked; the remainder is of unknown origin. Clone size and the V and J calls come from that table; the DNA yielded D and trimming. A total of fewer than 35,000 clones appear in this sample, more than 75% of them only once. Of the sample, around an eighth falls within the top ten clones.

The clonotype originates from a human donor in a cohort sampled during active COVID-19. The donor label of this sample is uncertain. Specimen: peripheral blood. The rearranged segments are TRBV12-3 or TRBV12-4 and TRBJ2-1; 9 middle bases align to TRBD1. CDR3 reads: CASSPGQGHEQFF. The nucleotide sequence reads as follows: TGTGCCAGCAGTCCCGGACAGGGGCATGAGCAGTTCTTC.